The rows below give T cell receptor beta chains drawn from one sample of a study of long-term antiretroviral therapy in people with HIV. Sequenced by immunoSEQ multiplex PCR; TCRdb stores in-frame clones only, minus some. Of tens of thousands of clones in the sample, less than 85% were seen once. Source: unsorted PBMCs, taken 2.3 years after starting antiretroviral therapy. The source of these receptors is a man aged 35 to 55 with HIV. Each CDR3 is given with its conserved first and last residue. The D gene is left open where the match is weak. Expanded clones are given a class, and other clones once, few, many or no size at all.

TRBV30	TRBJ1-2	TRBD1	once	TGTGCCTGGAGTAGGGGGATAGGACAGGGTTATGGCTACACCTTC	CAWSRGIGQGYGYTF
TRBV5-1	TRBJ1-4	-	few	TGCGCCAGCAGCCCGGGACACCTAACAACTAATGAAAAACTGTTTTTT	CASSPGHLTTNEKLFF
TRBV6-1	TRBJ2-3	TRBD1	-	TGTGCCAGCAGTGAAGCCGTTTACTTAGAGACAGGGGGCTTCCCAGATACGCAGTATTTT	CASSEAVYLETGGFPDTQYF
TRBV2	TRBJ2-1	-	once	TGTGCCAGCAGTGAAAAGGACCATGAGCAGTTCTTC	CASSEKDHEQFF
TRBV6-5	TRBJ2-7	TRBD1	-	TGTGCCAGCAGTAACGGGGGACAGGGCTACGAGCAGTACTTC	CASSNGGQGYEQYF
TRBV7-9	TRBJ2-6	TRBD1	-	TGTGCCAGCAGCCTCGGACAGGGCAGAGGCCGCTCTGGGGCCAACGTCCTGACTTTC	CASSLGQGRGRSGANVLTF
TRBV18	TRBJ2-3	-	-	TGTGCCAGCTCATCCCGACTAGGGACAGGCACAGATACGCAGTATTTT	CASSSRLGTGTDTQYF
TRBV19	TRBJ1-2	TRBD1	-	TGTGCCAGTTGGTCGTCACAGGGGGCGATAAGAGGCTACACCTTC	CASWSSQGAIRGYTF
TRBV19	TRBJ2-1	-	-	TGTGCCAGTAGTACGGACGGAAACTCCTACAATGAGCAGTTCTTC	CASSTDGNSYNEQFF
TRBV6-6	TRBJ1-2	TRBD1	-	TGTGCCAGCAGCTCCGACAGGGGCGAATTATGGGGCTACACCTTC	CASSSDRGELWGYTF
TRBV11-3	TRBJ2-1	TRBD2	-	TGTGCCAGCAGCTTAGGGGTAGCGGGGTCAAATGAGCAGTTCTTC	CASSLGVAGSNEQFF
TRBV6-5	TRBJ1-1	-	once	TGTGCCAGCACCCTAGGGGCTGAAGCTTTCTTT	CASTLGAEAFF
TRBV5-6	TRBJ2-3	TRBD2	-	TGTGCCAGCAGCTTCCGACCGGGACTAGGTACGACAGATACGCAGTATTTT	CASSFRPGLGTTDTQYF
TRBV7-8	TRBJ1-3	-	-	TGTGCCAGCAGCTTAGGGGGGTGGGGAAACTCTGGAAACACCATATATTTT	CASSLGGWGNSGNTIYF
TRBV9	TRBJ1-2	-	-	TGTGCCAGCAGCGTAGATCCAGCTAACTATGGCTACACCTTC	CASSVDPANYGYTF
TRBV6-1	TRBJ2-1	TRBD1	-	TGTGCCAGCAGTGAGCCGGGACAGGGTCGTTACAATGAGCAGTTCTTC	CASSEPGQGRYNEQFF
TRBV19	TRBJ2-2	TRBD1	-	TGTGCCAGTCAAGGGGACAGCTACACCGGGGAGCTGTTTTTT	CASQGDSYTGELFF
TRBV2	TRBJ2-3	-	few	TGTGCCAGCAGTTACGCGTTCACAGATACGCAGTATTTT	CASSYAFTDTQYF
TRBV7-9	TRBJ2-1	TRBD2	-	TGTGCCAGCAGCTCAGGACTAGCGGGAGGGCCACGGAATGAGCAGTTCTTC	CASSSGLAGGPRNEQFF
TRBV11-2	TRBJ2-3	TRBD1	-	TGTGCCAGCAGCTCGGGACAGGGTATCGGAGGCACAGATACGCAGTATTTT	CASSSGQGIGGTDTQYF
TRBV5-6	TRBJ2-5	TRBD1	-	TGTGCCAGCAGCCTGTCGGGACAGCAAGAGACCCAGTACTTC	CASSLSGQQETQYF
TRBV28	TRBJ1-5	TRBD1	-	TGTGCCAGCAGCCCCTCGGAGGGCAGGGGGCCAAACTATGCTCAGCCCCAGCATTTT	CASSPSEGRGPNYAQPQHF
TRBV6-5	TRBJ2-3	-	-	TGTGCCGGCAGTTACACCTCACCCCCGGTTGATACGCAGTATTTT	CAGSYTSPPVDTQYF
TRBV30	TRBJ2-5	-	-	TGTGCCTGGAGTGTACCCCGGACATTTCAAGAGACCCAGTACTTC	CAWSVPRTFQETQYF
TRBV6-5	TRBJ1-1	-	-	TGTGCCAGCAATCTAGGTCTGAACACTGAAGCTTTCTTT	CASNLGLNTEAFF
TRBV5-1	TRBJ1-1	TRBD1	-	TGCGCCAGCAGCCGTTTGACAGGGGGCTCGATGAACACTGAAGCTTTCTTT	CASSRLTGGSMNTEAFF
TRBV29-1	TRBJ1-1	-	-	TGCAGCGTTCGGACCTTGAACACTGAAGCTTTCTTT	CSVRTLNTEAFF
TRBV7-8	TRBJ2-7	TRBD1	-	TGTGCCAGCAGCTTAGGCCACAGGGGAAAGGATTACGAGCAGTACTTC	CASSLGHRGKDYEQYF
TRBV4-2	TRBJ1-5	-	-	TGTGCCAGCAGCCAAGTGGGCGGGGCTGGAGTCGGCAATCAGCCCCAGCATTTT	CASSQVGGAGVGNQPQHF
TRBV2	TRBJ2-2	-	once	TGTGCCAGCAGTCCATCGCGGAGGTTGGCCGGGGAGCTGTTTTTT	CASSPSRRLAGELFF
TRBV9	TRBJ2-7	TRBD1	-	TGTGCCAGCAGCGTACAGCCGGACAGGGGGGGCAAGCAGTACTTC	CASSVQPDRGGKQYF
TRBV15	TRBJ1-2	-	-	TGTGCCACCAGCAGAGATAAAGGGGGTGATGGCTACACCTTC	CATSRDKGGDGYTF
TRBV2	TRBJ2-1	TRBD2	-	TGTGCCAGCAGTGAAGACGGGAGGGGATACAATGAGCAGTTCTTC	CASSEDGRGYNEQFF
TRBV6-1	TRBJ1-1	-	-	TGTGCCAGCAGGCCCCAGACAGGTTTGAACACTGAAGCTTTCTTT	CASRPQTGLNTEAFF
TRBV5-1	TRBJ2-3	TRBD2	-	TGCGCCAGCAGCCCTAAGCGGGAGGGCCCAGATACGCAGTATTTT	CASSPKREGPDTQYF
TRBV5-1	TRBJ2-3	-	once	TGCGCCAGCAGCCTAGCGGACAGTAGCACAGATACGCAGTATTTT	CASSLADSSTDTQYF
TRBV5-6	TRBJ2-7	-	-	TGTGCCAGCAGCTTGAGGGGTCGCTACGAGCAGTACTTC	CASSLRGRYEQYF
TRBV5-5	TRBJ2-7	-	-	TGTGCCAGCAGCTTGGGTGGGGATGATTATGATGGGCAGTACTTC	CASSLGGDDYDGQYF
TRBV27	TRBJ2-3	-	-	TGTGCCAGCAGTTTGCTAAAACGGAGCCGTGATACAGATACGCAGTATTTT	CASSLLKRSRDTDTQYF
TRBV7-2	TRBJ1-4	-	-	TGTGCCAGCAGCCCTTCAGGGGACCATGAAAAACTGTTTTTT	CASSPSGDHEKLFF
TRBV30	TRBJ2-1	-	-	TGTGCCTGGGGGTCCTACAATGAGCAGTTCTTC	CAWGSYNEQFF
TRBV14	TRBJ2-1	-	-	TGTGCCAGCAGCCAAGAGCTTTGGGTTACCTACAATGAGCAGTTCTTC	CASSQELWVTYNEQFF
TRBV29-1	TRBJ1-1	-	-	TGCAGCGTTGATTGGCAGGGAAGTACTGAAGCTTTCTTT	CSVDWQGSTEAFF
TRBV5-1	TRBJ1-4	-	-	TGCGCCAGCAGCTTGGGGACGGTGAATGAAAAACTGTTTTTT	CASSLGTVNEKLFF
TRBV18	TRBJ2-3	TRBD1	-	TGTGCCAGCTCATGGACAGGGAGGATAGGTGTAAGCACAGATACGCAGTATTTT	CASSWTGRIGVSTDTQYF
TRBV27	TRBJ2-7	-	-	TGTGCCAGCAGCCCGAAGGGGACTCCTTACTACGAGCAGTACTTC	CASSPKGTPYYEQYF
TRBV11-2	TRBJ2-7	TRBD2	-	TGTGCCAGCAGCTTATCACCTAGCGGGACCTACGAGCAGTACTTC	CASSLSPSGTYEQYF
TRBV29-1	TRBJ1-1	TRBD1	-	TGCAGCGTTGCCGACAGGGGGAACACTGAAGCTTTCTTT	CSVADRGNTEAFF
TRBV6-1	TRBJ2-7	-	once	TGTGCCAGCAGTGAATATCGGGACGAGGCCTACGAGCAGTACTTC	CASSEYRDEAYEQYF
TRBV11-2	TRBJ2-7	TRBD1	-	TGTGCCAGCAGCTCACACCAACGCCGACAGGGTTCTTACGAGCAGTACTTC	CASSSHQRRQGSYEQYF
TRBV27	TRBJ2-7	-	-	TGTGCCAGCAGTTTATCGGAGGGCTACGAGCAGTACTTC	CASSLSEGYEQYF
TRBV7-6	TRBJ1-4	-	-	TGTGCCAGCAGCTTAGAGACAGGATTCAATGAAAAACTGTTTTTT	CASSLETGFNEKLFF
TRBV6-1	TRBJ1-2	-	large	TGTGCCAGCAGTGAGTCCCATGACGGCTATGGCTACACCTTC	CASSESHDGYGYTF
TRBV2	TRBJ1-2	-	-	TGTGCCAGCAACGTGTGGGGGGATGGCTACACCTTC	CASNVWGDGYTF
TRBV9	TRBJ2-7	-	-	TGTGCCAGCAGCGTTAACACAGATTCCTACGAGCAGTACTTC	CASSVNTDSYEQYF
TRBV29-1	TRBJ2-7	-	few	TGCAGCGTTGAAACAGGGGGAGGGTTTGGGGAGCAGTACTTC	CSVETGGGFGEQYF
TRBV7-8	TRBJ1-5	-	-	TGTGCCAGCAGCTCCCGGGCCGGGGAAGGGCCCCAGCATTTT	CASSSRAGEGPQHF
TRBV9	TRBJ2-6	TRBD1	-	TGTGCCAGCAGCGCAGACAGGGGGACTGGGGCCAACGTCCTGACTTTC	CASSADRGTGANVLTF
TRBV9	TRBJ2-2	-	-	TGTGCCAGCAGCCCGAGTGTAGGGGGGAGAAAAAACGGGGAGCTGTTTTTT	CASSPSVGGRKNGELFF